A single sample is the source of the 27 T cell receptor beta chains below, sequenced in a study of response to subunit inactivated influenza vaccine. TCRdb re-analysed the RT-PCR reads in MiXCR, keeping a single row per CDR3 protein. The sample contains 560,000 or so distinct CDR3 sequences, 7.5% to 8.5% of which appear only once. Material: PBMCs from blood, obtained less than 30 months after vaccination. These receptors originate from a man aged 50 to 75 who received an inactivated influenza vaccine.

The chain joins TRBV5-1 to TRBJ2-1; TRBD2 aligns across 7 bases. Germline assignment: CDR1 SGHRS and CDR2 YFSETQ. V trimming: 3 bases; J trimming: 6 bases; junction bases outside the gene matches: 9. The CDR3 spans 15 residues. For the CDR3, the DNA is TGCGCCAGCAGCTCCAGCGGGGCCGGGGGCAATGAGCAGTTCTTC. This translates into CASSSSGAGGNEQFF.

The rearrangement uses TRBV12-3 or TRBV12-4 and TRBJ2-1; D is unclear. The CDR3 loop spans 13 amino acids. V lost 8 bases and J lost 1, with 9 bases in between. The CDR3 coding sequence is TGTGCCAGCGGCGACATTTCCTACAATGAGCAGTTCTTC. This encodes CASGDISYNEQFF.

In its sample, this clonotype was seen a few times. The gene calls are TRBV10-3 and TRBJ2-1, with unresolved D. Germline CDR1 reads ENHRY; CDR2 reads SYGVKD. The CDR3 has 13 amino acids. V lost 0 bases and J lost 8, with 8 bases in between. CDR3 in amino acids: CAISESTSDEQFF. DNA of the CDR3: TGTGCCATCAGTGAGTCGACGAGTGATGAGCAGTTCTTC.

A remark on this clonotype: The junction departs from germline at one end; a sequencing error may be responsible. The rearrangement joins TRBV10-2 to TRBJ2-7; 12 bases are a match to TRBD1. This CDR3 region has 16 residues. Germline assignment: CDR1 WSHSY and CDR2 SAAADI. Here the CDR3 reads CVSRNAGTGGRYEQYF. The CDR3 DNA is TGCGTCAGCAGGAACGCCGGGACAGGGGGCCGCTACGAGCAGTACTTC.

J is TRBJ2-2 and V is TRBV12-3 or TRBV12-4; D call uncertain. CDR3 length equals 15 residues. Deletions cut 6 bases from V and 0 bases from J, with 11 bases between. The CDR3 DNA is TGTGCCAGCAGGCGGCAGGACGCGAACACCGGGGAGCTGTTTTTT. Protein sequence: CASRRQDANTGELFF.

This clonotype was found a few times. The chain is built from TRBV4-1 and TRBJ1-5; 8 bases are a match to TRBD1. The CDR3 is made up of 14 amino acids. The germline V gene has CDR1 MGHRA and CDR2 YSYEKL. J gave up 7 bases and V 3 bases, and 5 bases lay outside the gene matches. CDR3 bases: TGCGCCAGCAGCCAGTCAGGGGGCGCCCAGCCCCAGCATTTT. As protein: CASSQSGGAQPQHF.

The sample holds many counts of this clonotype. The chain couples TRBV29-1 to TRBJ1-1; D not certain. V gave up 3 bases and J gave up 0 bases, with 8 bases separating them. This CDR3 is 13 amino acids long. CDR1 and CDR2 (germline): SQVTM, ANQGSEA. As DNA, the CDR3 is TGCAGCGTTGACGGAGTGATGAACACTGAAGCTTTCTTT. Residues: CSVDGVMNTEAFF.

This clonotype was counted at least ten times. The gene calls are TRBV7-9 and TRBJ2-5; TRBD2 aligns across 12 bases. Germline V gives CDR1 SEHNR, CDR2 FQNEAQ (reference sequence). The CDR3 length is 16 residues. J lost 2 bases, V lost 5 bases, and 6 bases had no gene match. The CDR3, as DNA: TGTGCCAGCAGCGGTCTAGCGGGAGGGTTACAAGAGACCCAGTACTTC. Its protein product is CASSGLAGGLQETQYF. Full variable domain (remainder filled in from reference TRBV7-9 and TRBJ2-5): DTGVSQNPRHKITKRGQNVTFRCDPISEHNRLYWYRQTLGQGPEFLTYFQNEAQLEKSRLLSDRFSAERPKGSFSTLEIQRTEQGDSAMYLCASSGLAGGLQETQYFGPGTRLLVL.

The chain combines TRBV12-3 or TRBV12-4 with TRBJ2-7; D might be TRBD1 or TRBD2, each matching 7 bases. This CDR3 has 14 residues. Trimming shortened V by 6 bases and J by 4 bases, and 16 bases separated the two germline ends. The CDR3 spells CASRQGRGSYEQYF. The DNA of the CDR3 is TGTGCCAGCAGACAGGGGCGCGGGAGTTACGAGCAGTACTTC.

This clonotype was seen at least ten times. CDR3 coding DNA: TGTGCCAGCAGCTTAGGGGTAGGGGCCAATACGCAGTATTTT. It translates to CASSLGVGANTQYF. The V call is TRBV7-2, the J call TRBJ2-3, with D possibly being TRBD1 (5 bases). The germline V gene encodes CDR1 SGHTA and CDR2 FQGNSA. This CDR3 is 14 amino acids long. The germline V and J ends were trimmed by 1 base and 7 bases, with 12 bases remaining between them.

The chain carries TRBV20-1 and TRBJ2-5, with D perhaps TRBD1 (6 bases). V lost 7 bases and J lost 4, with 22 bases in between. This CDR3 spans 15 amino acids. Germline CDR1 and CDR2: DFQATT and SNEGSKA (reference sequence). This chain's CDR3 is CSVHQATGIRETQYF. In DNA, the CDR3 is TGCAGTGTTCATCAGGCAACAGGGATTAGAGAGACCCAGTACTTC.

This clonotype has just a few counts. This sequence joins TRBV18 and TRBJ1-2; no definite D call. The germline gives CDR1 KGHSH, CDR2 LQKENI. V lost 3 bases and J 3 bases, leaving 14 bases between the germline ends. The CDR3 is made up of 15 amino acids. CDR3 sequence reads: CASSPGSGNDYGYTF. The DNA for the CDR3 is TGTGCCAGCTCACCGGGCTCAGGAAATGACTATGGCTACACCTTC.

CDR3 nucleotide sequence: TGTGCCAGCAGCTTTACTAGCGACAGCACAGATACGCAGTATTTT. This gives the protein CASSFTSDSTDTQYF. This rearrangement joins TRBV7-3 to TRBJ2-3, with 7 bases matching TRBD2. The CDR3 loop spans 15 amino acids. The V gene end was trimmed by 3 bases and the J gene end by 0 bases; junction bases not matched to a gene: 3. Germline CDR1 and CDR2: SGHTA and FQGTGA. Variable domain in full (rest from reference TRBV7-3 and TRBJ2-3): GAGVSQTPSNKVTEKGKYVELRCDPISGHTALYWYRQSLGQGPEFLIYFQGTGAADDSGLPNDRFFAVRPEGSVSTLKIQRTERGDSAVYLCASSFTSDSTDTQYFGPGTRLTVL.

This clonotype has more than one count but fewer than ten. The chain recombines TRBV20-1 with TRBJ2-1; the match to TRBD2 covers 12 bases. The CDR3 has 16 amino acids. The germline gives CDR1 DFQATT, CDR2 SNEGSKA (reference sequence). The ends lost 5 bases at V and 2 bases at J; junction bases unmatched: 7. CDR3 sequence (DNA): TGCAGTGCTCCCGGACTAGCGGGGACCCCCTACAATGAGCAGTTCTTC. It encodes CSAPGLAGTPYNEQFF.

This clonotype was counted many times. The rearrangement links TRBV6-5 to TRBJ1-3; D not resolved. Trimming took 5 bases from V and 0 from J, leaving 8 bases between them. The CDR3 is 14 amino acids. Germline CDR1 reads MNHEY; CDR2 reads SVGAGI. This CDR3 is CASSQSSSGNTIYF. The CDR3 DNA follows: TGTGCCAGCAGTCAGTCGAGCTCTGGAAACACCATATATTTT.

Ten or more counts support this clonotype. The V and J genes are TRBV4-3 and TRBJ1-6, with TRBD1 matching 7 bases. Germline trimming cut 5 bases from V and 7 bases from J; bases unmatched to any gene: 5. The CDR3 is 14 amino acids. CDR1 and CDR2 from the germline V gene are LGHNA and YSLEER. CDR3 amino acids: CASSERTGNSPLHF. The CDR3 DNA is TGCGCCAGCAGCGAGAGGACAGGCAATTCACCCCTCCACTTT.

This clonotype was recorded many times. This chain joins TRBV12-3 or TRBV12-4 and TRBJ2-2; 8 bases are a match to TRBD1. The CDR3 is 14 amino acids. The V segment lost 5 bases and the J segment 4 bases; nucleotides outside the gene matches: 3. The CDR3 DNA sequence: TGTGCCAGCAGTATGGACAGGGTCACCGGGGAGCTGTTTTTT. Its protein product is CASSMDRVTGELFF.

This clonotype turned up a few times. This chain uses TRBV7-9 with TRBJ2-5; 7 nucleotides agree with TRBD2. Germline V gene data show CDR1 as SEHNR and CDR2 as FQNEAQ (reference sequence). This CDR3 comprises 15 residues. Trimming cost V 1 base and J 5 bases; bases outside gene matches: 7. CDR3 region: CASSLEGGSWETQYF. CDR3 nucleotides: TGTGCCAGCAGCTTAGAAGGCGGGAGTTGGGAGACCCAGTACTTC.

This clonotype was seen many times. This chain connects TRBV7-2 to TRBJ2-7; no definite D call. Trimming removed 5 bases at V and 5 bases at J, with 13 bases between. CDR1 is SGHTA, CDR2 FQGNSA, per germline. The CDR3 loop spans 13 amino acids. CDR3 in DNA: TGTGCCAGCAGCCTTCTTAGGCAGCACGAGCAGTACTTC. Amino acids: CASSLLRQHEQYF.

This clonotype showed up many times. The CDR3 region is CATSRELGFSYEQYF. For the CDR3, the DNA is TGTGCCACCAGCAGAGAGCTCGGGTTCTCCTACGAGCAGTACTTC. The rearrangement joins TRBV15 to TRBJ2-7; D is undetermined. The CDR3 runs 15 residues. V lost 0 bases to trimming and J lost 0 bases, with 9 bases between them. Looked up from germline, CDR1 is LNHNV and CDR2 is YYDKDF (reference sequence).

The table lists this clonotype with many counts. The chain couples TRBV12-3 or TRBV12-4 to TRBJ2-2, with D possibly being TRBD2 (5 bases). The CDR3 sequence is 15 residues long. Deletions cut 5 bases from V and 0 bases from J, with 10 bases between. The CDR3 here is CASSRGRPNTGELFF. The CDR3 DNA reads TGTGCCAGCAGTCGGGGTCGCCCGAACACCGGGGAGCTGTTTTTT.

This chain connects TRBV12-3 or TRBV12-4 to TRBJ1-2; D may be TRBD1 (5 bases). CDR3 length: 15 amino acids. Trimming removed 4 bases from V and 8 bases from J, with 20 bases in between. The CDR3 is CASSSRTGTQGGYTF. CDR3 DNA sequence: TGTGCCAGCAGTTCCCGCACCGGGACCCAGGGAGGCTACACCTTC.

This clonotype has more than one count but fewer than ten. This sequence joins TRBV21-1 and TRBJ2-3; the table names TRBD2, a call not compared with the DNA. TRBV21-1 is annotated as a pseudogene. This CDR3 has 18 residues. CDR3 in DNA: TGTGCCAGCAGCAGAACTAGCGGGAGGGCCGCGGGCACAGATACGCAGTATTTT. Amino acid sequence: CASSRTSGRAAGTDTQYF.

This clonotype occurred many times. V is TRBV9 and J is TRBJ2-2, with a possible D match to TRBD2 (6 bases). This CDR3 is built from 16 residues. Germline-derived CDR1 and CDR2 are SGDLS and YYNGEE. Trimming stripped 2 bases from V and 5 bases from J, with 16 bases between. The CDR3 DNA follows: TGTGCCAGCAGCGTCGAAGGGCTAGGGAGGACCGGGGAGCTGTTTTTT. Residues: CASSVEGLGRTGELFF.

This chain joins TRBV24-1 and TRBJ2-3; possible D gene TRBD1, 6 bases. The V end was cut by 6 bases, the J end by 5 bases, with 11 bases between. The CDR3 consists of 13 residues. In germline, CDR1 is KGHDR, CDR2 SFDVKD. The CDR3 reads CATSSPTGDTQYF. CDR3 sequence (DNA): TGTGCCACCAGTTCTCCGACAGGAGATACGCAGTATTTT.

This clonotype has just a few counts. The genes are TRBV10-3 and TRBJ2-7, with a tentative D call TRBD2 (6 bases). Trimming pared 6 bases from V and 5 bases from J, leaving 20 bases between. Germline V lookup: CDR1 ENHRY, CDR2 SYGVKD. The length of the CDR3 is 15 residues. CDR3 protein: CAIRTLGGDRDEQYF. CDR3 coding DNA: TGTGCCATCAGGACTCTCGGAGGGGATCGCGACGAGCAGTACTTC.

This clonotype occurred many times. The rearrangement links TRBV11-2 to TRBJ2-3; TRBD2 matches 14 bases. Germline V CDR1 and CDR2: SGHAT, FQNNGV. Unmatched junction bases numbered 5, after V lost 5 bases and J lost 4 bases. The CDR3 spans 16 residues. The CDR3 region has the DNA TGTGCCAGCAGCGCCGGACTAGCGGGGGGCTCAGATACGCAGTATTTT. This translates into CASSAGLAGGSDTQYF.